Below are 19 T cell receptor beta chains sequenced from a single sample in a study of blood T cell repertoires in COVID-19. Clones were read by immunoSEQ multiplex PCR, and TCRdb kept only the in-frame ones, dropping some. The profile shows roughly 27,000 clones, approximately 77% of them singletons. Sequenced input: peripheral blood. Receptors originate from an elderly man with active or convalescent COVID-19.

This clone was seen once. The rearrangement links TRBV28 to TRBJ1-3; 8 bases map to TRBD1. J lost 4 bases, V lost 6 bases, and 5 bases had no gene match. The germline CDR1 and CDR2 sequences are MDHEN and SYDVKM. CDR3 size: 14 residues. The CDR3 bases are TGTGCCAGCAGCCTCAGGGGGCTCGGAAACACCATATATTTT. It is translated as CASSLRGLGNTIYF.

This clone was counted between two and nine times. The V gene is TRBV15, the J gene TRBJ1-4; a possible D gene is TRBD1 (5 bases). Germline V gives CDR1 LNHNV, CDR2 YYDKDF (reference sequence). CDR3 length: 15 amino acids. V was trimmed by 0 bases and J by 7 bases, leaving 12 bases between them. The CDR3 protein is CATSRDRAIGEKLFF. The CDR3 DNA sequence: TGTGCCACCAGCAGAGACAGGGCGATCGGTGAAAAACTGTTTTTT.

The chain combines TRBV2 with TRBJ2-5; possibly TRBD1 for D (6 bases). V lost 4 bases to trimming and J lost 5 bases, with 23 bases between them. From germline, CDR1 is SNHLY and CDR2 FYNNEI. The CDR3 length is 17 residues. The DNA of the CDR3 is TGTGCCAGCAGTGCCTCTTACGAACAGGGACCCTGGGAGACCCAGTACTTC. This gives the protein CASSASYEQGPWETQYF.

This sequence joins TRBV5-1 and TRBJ2-1; D may be TRBD2 (6 bases). V lost 1 base and J lost 0, with 17 bases in between. Germline V gene lookup returns CDR1 SGHRS and CDR2 YFSETQ. The CDR3 runs to 18 residues. The CDR3 bases are TGCGCCAGCAGCTTGATTTTCTGGGCGGGGCGCTCCTACAATGAGCAGTTCTTC. This codes for CASSLIFWAGRSYNEQFF.

The DNA for the CDR3 is TGTGCCAGCAGTCACGCCGGGAGGGTGAAAGGCTACACCTTC. Translation gives CASSHAGRVKGYTF. This rearrangement joins TRBV7-9 to TRBJ1-2; D is unclear. This CDR3 is built from 14 residues. V was clipped by 6 bases and J by 8 bases, with 19 bases between them. Germline CDR1 reads SEHNR; CDR2 reads FQNEAQ (reference sequence). Complete variable domain (other parts from reference TRBV7-9 and TRBJ1-2): DTGVSQNPRHKITKRGQNVTFRCDPISEHNRLYWYRQTLGQGPEFLTYFQNEAQLEKSRLLSDRFSAERPKGSFSTLEIQRTEQGDSAMYLCASSHAGRVKGYTFGSGTRLTVV.

The chain has TRBV10-3 and TRBJ2-7; 8 bases match TRBD1. Losses at the gene ends were 4 bases for V and 6 bases for J; bases not matched to a gene: 8. CDR3 length: 14 amino acids. Germline-derived CDR1 and CDR2 are ENHRY and SYGVKD. DNA for the CDR3: TGTGCCATCAGTGGAGGGACAGGTGGGAGCGAGCAGTACTTC. This encodes CAISGGTGGSEQYF.

The chain carries TRBV5-4 and TRBJ1-5; no definite D call. V dropped 0 bases and J dropped 7 bases, with 8 bases sitting between them. Germline CDR1 reads SGHNT; CDR2 reads YYREEE (reference sequence). The CDR3 is made up of 13 amino acids. CDR3 region: CASSLAGSQPQHF. In DNA form, the CDR3 reads TGTGCCAGCAGCTTGGCAGGCAGCCAGCCCCAGCATTTT.

The chain combines TRBV5-1 with TRBJ2-1; 7 positions agree with TRBD2. V dropped 4 bases and J dropped 7; count of bases not matched to a gene: 11. Germline CDR1 is SGHRS and CDR2 is YFSETQ. CDR3 length: 15 amino acids. The CDR3 DNA sequence: TGCGCCAGCAGCCCTGAGGGAGGGCCGAGGAATGAGCAGTTCTTC. Its translation: CASSPEGGPRNEQFF.

The gene calls are TRBV2 and TRBJ1-5; 9 bases fit TRBD1. The CDR3 consists of 15 residues. V shed 6 bases and J 9 bases; nucleotides not matched to a gene: 12. Germline CDR1 is SNHLY and CDR2 is FYNNEI. The CDR3 DNA is TGTGCCAGCAGCACGACAGGGGGGCCCAACGCGCCCCAGCATTTT. Residues: CASSTTGGPNAPQHF.

The chain has TRBV18 and TRBJ1-1, with D uncertain. V lost 10 bases to trimming and J lost 4 bases, with 16 bases between them. The CDR3 is 13 amino acids. Germline loops: CDR1 KGHSH, CDR2 LQKENI. Here the CDR3 reads CATMIKGGTEAFF. In DNA, the CDR3 is TGTGCCACTATGATCAAAGGAGGCACTGAAGCTTTCTTT.

This chain links TRBV15 with TRBJ2-1; TRBD2 matches at 8 bases. This CDR3 is 18 amino acids long. Germline V gene sequence: CDR1 LNHNV, CDR2 YYDKDF (reference sequence). The trim removed 1 base at V and 0 bases at J, leaving 8 bases unmatched. CDR3 residues: CATSRVRAGATSYNEQFF. For the CDR3, the DNA is TGTGCCACCAGCAGAGTGCGAGCGGGAGCAACCTCCTACAATGAGCAGTTCTTC. The variable domain in full, completed from reference TRBV15 and TRBJ2-1, reads DAMVIQNPRYQVTQFGKPVTLSCSQTLNHNVMYWYQQKSSQAPKLLFHYYDKDFNNEADTPDNFQSRRPNTSFCFLDIRSPGLGDTAMYLCATSRVRAGATSYNEQFFGPGTRLTVL.

The rearrangement uses TRBV10-3 and TRBJ1-5, with D tentatively TRBD1 (5 bases). Germline V gene lookup returns CDR1 ENHRY and CDR2 SYGVKD. The V and J ends lost 10 bases and 1 base respectively, with 17 bases between them. This CDR3 spans 15 amino acids. The DNA for the CDR3 is TGTGCCACCAGGCCAGGGCTTGAGAGCAATCAGCCCCAGCATTTT. Its protein is CATRPGLESNQPQHF.

This chain links TRBV11-2 with TRBJ1-5; D is ambiguous. Trimming pared 0 bases from V and 6 bases from J, leaving 12 bases between. CDR1 is SGHAT and CDR2 is FQNNGV in the germline V gene. The CDR3 is made up of 15 amino acids. Here the CDR3 DNA reads TGTGCCAGCAGCTTAGATCGGGGATCTCGTCAGCCCCAGCATTTT. Translated, it gives CASSLDRGSRQPQHF.

J is TRBJ2-7 and V is TRBV4-1, with a tentative D call TRBD2 (6 bases). The V gene's germline CDR1 is MGHRA and CDR2 YSYEKL. This CDR3 region has 15 residues. V lost 4 bases to trimming and J lost 3 bases, with 16 bases between them. In nucleotides, the CDR3 is TGCGCCAGCAGCCCCGAGACTAGTTCTATCTACGAGCAGTACTTC. Protein sequence: CASSPETSSIYEQYF.

V gene TRBV7-8 combines with J gene TRBJ2-7; 9 nucleotides line up with TRBD2. Germline V gene data show CDR1 as SGHVS and CDR2 as FQNEAQ. V shed 1 base and J 4 bases; nucleotides not matched to a gene: 8. The CDR3 length is 16 residues. Here the CDR3 DNA reads TGTGCCAGCAGCTTAGAAGTAGCGGGAGCCCTATACGAGCAGTACTTC. Residues: CASSLEVAGALYEQYF.

The chain links TRBV6-5 to TRBJ1-6, with 7 bases matching TRBD1. The CDR3 totals 16 residues. Germline V gene data show CDR1 as MNHEY and CDR2 as SVGAGI. V lost 0 bases, J lost 9 bases, and 8 bases stayed unmatched. CDR3 amino acids: CASSYSTGRRGSPLHF. The CDR3 DNA reads as TGTGCCAGCAGTTACTCGACAGGGAGAAGGGGTTCACCCCTCCACTTT.

The V call is TRBV6-5, the J call TRBJ1-2, with D maybe TRBD1 (5 bases). Trimming took 5 bases from V and 0 from J, leaving 10 bases between them. The CDR3 covers 14 residues. Germline V gene data show CDR1 as MNHEY and CDR2 as SVGAGI. Here the CDR3 DNA reads TGTGCCAGCAGTATTTCAGGGACTAACTATGGCTACACCTTC. This translates into CASSISGTNYGYTF.

The gene calls are TRBV6-5 and TRBJ1-2; 7 bases fit TRBD1. Germline V gene data show CDR1 as MNHEY and CDR2 as SVGAGI. CDR3 size: 13 residues. After removal of 4 bases from V and 4 bases from J, the junction contained 3 bases not matched to a gene. Here the CDR3 reads CASSLRQGYGYTF. DNA for the CDR3: TGTGCCAGCAGTTTACGACAGGGCTATGGCTACACCTTC.

The chain employs TRBV7-8 and TRBJ2-1; 8 bases align to TRBD1. Looked up from germline, CDR1 is SGHVS and CDR2 is FQNEAQ. The V gene end was trimmed by 1 base and the J gene end by 2 bases; junction bases not matched to a gene: 4. CDR3 length: 16 amino acids. The CDR3 DNA reads TGTGCCAGCAGCTTAGAACAGGGGGGAACCTACAATGAGCAGTTCTTC. Translated: CASSLEQGGTYNEQFF.